These T cell receptor beta chains were read from a single sample in a study of CD8+ T cells in alopecia areata. Assay used: immunoSEQ multiplex PCR; TCRdb lists only in-frame clones, some missing. The sample contains roughly 250,000 clones, 60% of which appear only once. The material was CD4+ T cells sorted from blood, obtained at week 52, from a patient treated with tofacitinib. These TCRs come from a human donor with alopecia areata. Each CDR3 is given with its conserved first and last residue. D genes are given only for firm matches. A clone size is listed for some rows: how often the clone was seen (once, few, many), or a class if it is expanded.

clone_size d_call j_call v_call cdr3_nt cdr3_aa
. . TRBJ2-6 TRBV6-5 TGTGCCAGCAGTTACTCTGGGGCCAACGTCCTGACTTTC CASSYSGANVLTF
. TRBD1 TRBJ1-3 TRBV4-2 TGTGCCAGCAGCCAGGCTGACAGGGGATCTGGAAACACCATATATTTT CASSQADRGSGNTIYF
. . TRBJ2-2 TRBV5-1 TGCGCCAGCAGCCTGGTTATCGGGGGGAACACCGGGGAGCTGTTTTTT CASSLVIGGNTGELFF
few . TRBJ1-1 TRBV7-9 TGTGCCAGCAGCTCGATCATGAACACTGAAGCTTTCTTT CASSSIMNTEAFF
. . TRBJ1-3 TRBV30 TGTGCCTGGAGTGTCGGTACTGGAAACACCATATATTTT CAWSVGTGNTIYF
. TRBD1 TRBJ1-1 TRBV9 TGTGCCAGCAGCGTTTACAGGGGGATGAACACTGAAGCTTTCTTT CASSVYRGMNTEAFF
few . TRBJ1-1 TRBV9 TGTGCCAGCAGCGCGGCCGGTGCGGACACTGAAGCTTTCTTT CASSAAGADTEAFF
. TRBD2 TRBJ2-5 TRBV6-6 TGTGCCAGCAGTACAAGCGGGGGGGCACTGGAGACCCAGTACTTC CASSTSGGALETQYF
once . TRBJ2-5 TRBV20-1 TGCAGTGCTAGGAGGGGAGAGACCCAGTACTTC CSARRGETQYF
once . TRBJ1-2 TRBV6-1 TGTGCCAGCAAGACCGCGATAGGGCACTATGGCTACACCTTC CASKTAIGHYGYTF
. . TRBJ2-7 TRBV29-1 TGCAGCGTTTCCGAATGGACAGATAGCTCCTACGAGCAGTACTTC CSVSEWTDSSYEQYF
. . TRBJ2-1 TRBV25-1 TGTGCCAGCAGTGATTGGGGGCCCTACAATGAGCAGTTCTTC CASSDWGPYNEQFF
. . TRBJ2-7 TRBV9 TGTGCCAGCAGCGCGACCTCAGGGGCGGATTTCTACGAGCAGTACTTC CASSATSGADFYEQYF
. . TRBJ1-1 TRBV6-6 TGTGCCAGCAGTTACAGGGGCGTCGAAGCTTTCTTT CASSYRGVEAFF
. . TRBJ1-1 TRBV29-1 TGCAGCCTCACTGGAAGGGCGAACACTGAAGCTTTCTTT CSLTGRANTEAFF
once . TRBJ2-5 TRBV7-2 TGTGCCAGCAGCTTGGACGGACGGGACCAAGAGACCCAGTACTTC CASSLDGRDQETQYF
once . TRBJ1-5 TRBV2 TGTGCCAGCAGTGAACGATTCTTCGGGAATCAGCCCCAGCATTTT CASSERFFGNQPQHF
. . TRBJ2-1 TRBV29-1 TGCAGCACCCGACTCGGTGAGCAGTTCTTC CSTRLGEQFF
. TRBD1 TRBJ2-7 TRBV7-9 TGTGCCAGCAGCCCGTGGACAGGAAGGAGCGAGCAGTACTTC CASSPWTGRSEQYF
. . TRBJ1-4 TRBV30 TGTGCCTGGAGTGGGTTAAGCCGATCTAATGAAAAACTGTTTTTT CAWSGLSRSNEKLFF
. . TRBJ1-5 TRBV7-2 TGTGCCAGCAGCTTATTCCTGGGCGGACTCAATCAGCCCCAGCATTTT CASSLFLGGLNQPQHF
. . TRBJ2-5 TRBV30 TGTGCCTGGAGTGTAAGGAAGCCTCAAGAGACCCAGTACTTC CAWSVRKPQETQYF
once . TRBJ2-7 TRBV30 TGTGCCTGGAGTGTACTCCAAGTGGGCGAGCAGTACTTC CAWSVLQVGEQYF
. . TRBJ2-5 TRBV5-4 TGTGCCAGCAGCTCGGGGGACTCCCAAGAGACCCAGTACTTC CASSSGDSQETQYF
. TRBD1 TRBJ2-7 TRBV5-1 TGCGCCAGCAGCTTTGGGAACAGGGGATATTCCTCCTACGAGCAGTACTTC CASSFGNRGYSSYEQYF
few TRBD2 TRBJ2-5 TRBV5-1 TGCGCCAGCAGCTTGGGGACTAGCGGGGGCCGAGAGACCCAGTACTTC CASSLGTSGGRETQYF
few TRBD1 TRBJ1-1 TRBV5-1 TGCGCCAGCAGCACGGGACAGGGAAAGAACACTGAAGCTTTCTTT CASSTGQGKNTEAFF
. . TRBJ1-2 TRBV4-1 TGCGCCAGCAGCCAAGATCAGGCAGTGATTAACTATGGCTACACCTTC CASSQDQAVINYGYTF
few . TRBJ1-6 TRBV6-5 TGTGCCAGCAGTTACTCTGGACAGACGAGGTCACCCCTCCACTTT CASSYSGQTRSPLHF
. TRBD2 TRBJ2-5 TRBV6-6 TGTGCCAGCAGTTATTCGGGAGGAGGGAAAGAGACCCAGTACTTC CASSYSGGGKETQYF
. . TRBJ2-1 TRBV29-1 TGCAGCGCCGGTCCAGGACAGCATAACAATGAGCAGTTCTTC CSAGPGQHNNEQFF
. TRBD1 TRBJ1-6 TRBV6-6 TGTGCCAGCGGGACAGATTCACCCCTCCACTTT CASGTDSPLHF
. . TRBJ1-6 TRBV5-1 TGCGCCAGCAGGTCAACAGGTTTGGCCTCACCCCTCCACTTT CASRSTGLASPLHF
. . TRBJ2-3 TRBV29-1 TGCAGCGTTATCACCCCGTGGGGGCAGGGACACACAGATACGCAGTATTTT CSVITPWGQGHTDTQYF
. . TRBJ1-5 TRBV4-2 TGTGCCAGCAGCCCCAAAGGGGTGGGTCACAATCAGCCCCAGCATTTT CASSPKGVGHNQPQHF
few . TRBJ2-5 TRBV29-1 TGCAGCGTTGTGGACCGGGGGGAGACCCAGTACTTC CSVVDRGETQYF
many . TRBJ2-5 TRBV6-6 TGTGCCAGCAGGACCTCCTGGGGAATCCGGGAGACCCAGTACTTC CASRTSWGIRETQYF
. . TRBJ2-5 TRBV29-1 TGCAGCGTAAATACAGGGACAGAGACCCAGTACTTC CSVNTGTETQYF
. . TRBJ2-5 TRBV7-2 TGTGCCAGCAGCCCTCCCGGGGCCTGGGAGACCCAGTACTTC CASSPPGAWETQYF
. TRBD1 TRBJ1-5 TRBV25-1 TGTGCCAGCAGCGGGACAGGAAATCAGCCCCAGCATTTT CASSGTGNQPQHF
few . TRBJ1-2 TRBV30 TGTGCCTGGAGTCTACTGGGATTACCTAACTATGGCTACACCTTC CAWSLLGLPNYGYTF
few . TRBJ1-4 TRBV2 TGTGCCAGCAGTGACCCGGGCCAAGGTGAAAAACTGTTTTTT CASSDPGQGEKLFF
. . TRBJ2-1 TRBV2 TGTGCCAGCAGTGAAGGTGACTATCACTACAATGAGCAGTTCTTC CASSEGDYHYNEQFF
. . TRBJ1-5 TRBV12-5 TGTGCTAGTGGTTTGACAGAAGATCAGCCCCAGCATTTT CASGLTEDQPQHF
. . TRBJ2-3 TRBV29-1 TGCAGCGTTGAACCCGCAAACACAGATACGCAGTATTTT CSVEPANTDTQYF
. . TRBJ2-7 TRBV30 TGTGCCTGGGGGGCAGGGGCGTCGTACGAGCAGTACTTC CAWGAGASYEQYF
. . TRBJ1-1 TRBV30 TGTGCCTCCCCGGGTGAAGCGAACACTGAAGCTTTCTTT CASPGEANTEAFF
. . TRBJ2-5 TRBV7-9 TGTGCCAGCAGCCCTTCAACAGGTCTCCAAGAGACCCAGTACTTC CASSPSTGLQETQYF
. . TRBJ2-2 TRBV19 TGTGCCAGCCATGCTACCGGGGAGCTGTTTTTT CASHATGELFF
. . TRBJ2-6 TRBV30 TGTGCAAGCTCTGGGGCCAACGTCCTGACTTTC CASSGANVLTF
. . TRBJ1-1 TRBV19 TGTGCCAGTAGTTCGCGGAGGAACACTGAAGCTTTCTTT CASSSRRNTEAFF
. TRBD2 TRBJ2-5 TRBV30 TGTGCCTGGAGTGTACGAAGGACTAGCGGTCTCCAAGAGACCCAGTACTTC CAWSVRRTSGLQETQYF
. . TRBJ1-2 TRBV7-9 TGTGCCAGCAGCTTTGGGCAGGATTTTAATGGCTACACCTTC CASSFGQDFNGYTF
. . TRBJ1-1 TRBV29-1 TGCAGCGTTCGCCCGACCACTGAAGCTTTCTTT CSVRPTTEAFF
. TRBD1 TRBJ1-2 TRBV30 TGTGCCTGGAGTCCTCCGACAGGGAACTATGGCTACACCTTC CAWSPPTGNYGYTF